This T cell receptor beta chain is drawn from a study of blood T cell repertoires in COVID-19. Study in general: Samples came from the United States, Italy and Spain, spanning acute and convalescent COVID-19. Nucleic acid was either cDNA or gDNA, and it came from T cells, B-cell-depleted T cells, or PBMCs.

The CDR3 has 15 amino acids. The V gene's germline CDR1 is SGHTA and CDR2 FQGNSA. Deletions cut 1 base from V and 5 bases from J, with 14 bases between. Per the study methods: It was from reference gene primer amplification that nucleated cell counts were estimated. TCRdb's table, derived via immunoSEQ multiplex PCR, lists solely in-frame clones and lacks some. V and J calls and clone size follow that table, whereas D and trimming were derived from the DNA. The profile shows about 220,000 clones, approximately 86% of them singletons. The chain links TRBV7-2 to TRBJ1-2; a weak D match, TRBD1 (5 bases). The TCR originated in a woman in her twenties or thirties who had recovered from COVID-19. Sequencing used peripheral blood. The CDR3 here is CASSLEGTLRYGYTF. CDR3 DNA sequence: TGTGCCAGCAGCTTAGAAGGGACTCTAAGATATGGCTACACCTTC.